One and the same sample provided the 20 T cell receptor beta chains below, sequenced in a study of T cells of healthy individuals. TCRdb reprocessed the 5' RACE reads with MiXCR, giving one entry per CDR3 protein. Among 65,000 to 95,000 distinct CDR3 sequences, more than 5% were seen once, and the ten largest hold 7.5% to 9.5%. The receptors were gathered from a female donor in good health.

Many counts were recorded for this clonotype. This chain uses TRBV7-9 with TRBJ1-1; D may be TRBD1 (6 bases). CDR1 and CDR2 from the germline V gene are SEHNR and FQNEAQ (reference sequence). The CDR3 sequence is 14 residues long. The V gene lost 1 base and the J gene lost 5 bases, with 11 bases spanning the gap. CDR3 residues: CASSLGGARTEAFF. CDR3 bases: TGTGCCAGCAGCTTAGGGGGGGCGAGAACTGAAGCTTTCTTT.

This clonotype has a count of ten or more. The chain has TRBV5-1 and TRBJ2-1; perhaps TRBD1 as D (6 bases). V gave up 7 bases and J gave up 1 base, with 15 bases separating them. CDR3 length: 15 amino acids. Germline V gene sequence: CDR1 SGHRS, CDR2 YFSETQ. The CDR3: CASVSQGQSYNEQFF. CDR3 bases: TGCGCCAGCGTTTCCCAGGGACAATCCTACAATGAGCAGTTCTTC.

This clonotype has a count of ten or more. The V call is TRBV20-1, the J call TRBJ2-1, with 10 bases that match TRBD2. The CDR3 is made up of 14 amino acids. Unmatched junction bases numbered 8, after V lost 4 bases and J lost 8 bases. CDR1 is DFQATT and CDR2 is SNEGSKA in the germline V gene (reference sequence). CDR3 protein: CSATHSSGSDEQFF. As DNA, the CDR3 is TGCAGTGCTACCCACTCTAGCGGGAGTGATGAGCAGTTCTTC.

This clonotype appeared a few times. The chain is built from TRBV11-2 and TRBJ2-6; unclear D gene. This CDR3 comprises 16 residues. V lost 5 bases and J lost 2, with 13 bases in between. In germline, CDR1 is SGHAT, CDR2 FQNNGV. CDR3 region: CASSPPGLAGANVLTF. The CDR3 nucleotides read TGTGCCAGCAGCCCCCCAGGCCTGGCTGGGGCCAACGTCCTGACTTTC.

The rearrangement uses TRBV6-2 or TRBV6-3 and TRBJ1-2, with D uncertain. CDR1 is MNHEY, CDR2 SVGEGT, per germline. This CDR3 is built from 14 residues. V lost 2 bases, J lost 4 bases, and 11 bases lay in between. The CDR3 DNA reads as TGTGCCAGCAGTTACGTGTCCCAGAGCTATGGCTACACCTTC. Translation gives CASSYVSQSYGYTF.

This clonotype has at least ten counts. The J gene is TRBJ2-1, the V gene TRBV5-1; possibly TRBD1 or TRBD2 for D (5 bases each). Germline CDR1 and CDR2: SGHRS and YFSETQ. The CDR3 totals 14 residues. Trimming shortened V by 2 bases and J by 10 bases, and 16 bases separated the two germline ends. Here the CDR3 DNA reads TGCGCCAGCAGCTTAGATGGGGGTAACGCGGAGCAGTTCTTC. This sequence encodes CASSLDGGNAEQFF.

This clonotype was seen only a few times. The chain recombines TRBV7-2 with TRBJ1-5; weak D call: TRBD1 (5 bases). Germline CDR1 is SGHTA and CDR2 is FQGNSA. Trimming left V 1 base short and J 4 bases short, with 14 bases between. The CDR3 totals 16 residues. CDR3 loop: CASSLVGQGGNQPQHF. The DNA for the CDR3 is TGTGCCAGCAGCTTAGTCGGTCAGGGAGGTAATCAGCCCCAGCATTTT.

J is TRBJ2-7 and V is TRBV27, with a weak D call TRBD2 (7 bases). From germline, CDR1 is MNHEY and CDR2 SMNVEV (reference sequence). Trimming took off 4 bases at V and 2 bases at J, with 15 bases between the two ends. This CDR3 comprises 15 residues. CDR3 protein: CASSWGASGAYEQYF. The CDR3 DNA reads TGTGCCAGCAGTTGGGGGGCTAGCGGAGCCTACGAGCAGTACTTC.

The chain combines TRBV5-1 with TRBJ1-1; D gene uncertain. The V gene lost 0 bases and the J gene lost 4 bases, with 13 bases spanning the gap. The CDR3 spans 15 residues. CDR1 is SGHRS and CDR2 is YFSETQ in the germline V gene. The CDR3: CASSLAMGMTTEAFF. The CDR3 DNA follows: TGCGCCAGCAGCTTGGCCATGGGGATGACCACTGAAGCTTTCTTT.

This clonotype was counted only a few times. This rearrangement joins TRBV7-2 to TRBJ2-1; D might be TRBD1 (6 bases). The V gene's germline CDR1 is SGHTA and CDR2 FQGNSA. Trimming removed 1 base from V and 7 bases from J, with 8 bases in between. The CDR3 sequence is 13 residues long. The CDR3 sequence: CASSLVGQNEQFF. In DNA form, the CDR3 reads TGTGCCAGCAGCTTAGTGGGACAAAATGAGCAGTTCTTC.

The chain combines TRBV7-9 with TRBJ1-6; 7 positions agree with TRBD1. There are 16 residues in the CDR3. In germline, CDR1 is SEHNR, CDR2 FQNEAQ (reference sequence). J gave up 6 bases and V 5 bases, and 10 bases lay outside the gene matches. CDR3 protein: CASSPSPTGTNSPLHF. The CDR3 DNA reads TGTGCCAGCAGCCCTAGTCCGACAGGGACTAATTCACCCCTCCACTTT.

This clonotype was observed many times. The chain recombines TRBV28 with TRBJ2-7, with 7 bases aligning to TRBD1. This CDR3 has 16 residues. Trimming at V came to 3 bases and at J to 6 bases, leaving 14 bases not matched to a gene. CDR1 and CDR2 (germline): MDHEN, SYDVKM. CDR3 DNA sequence: TGTGCCAGCAGTTTCTCAGCCACGACAGGGATGCGCGAGCAGTACTTC. It codes for CASSFSATTGMREQYF.

This clonotype was counted ten times or more. The chain links TRBV29-1 to TRBJ1-1; D is undetermined. V dropped 7 bases and J dropped 10 bases, with 19 bases sitting between them. The CDR3 is made up of 12 amino acids. Germline V CDR1 and CDR2: SQVTM, ANQGSEA. As DNA, the CDR3 is TGCAGCGGAGAGATCGTCGGGGTGGGAGCTTTCTTT. It is translated as CSGEIVGVGAFF.

This clonotype came up once. V and J are TRBV4-1 and TRBJ1-1, with D hard to call. Trimming took 0 bases from V and 3 from J, leaving 11 bases between them. The CDR3 covers 15 residues. Germline CDR1 and CDR2: MGHRA and YSYEKL. CDR3 region: CASSQDVVRDTEAFF. The CDR3 DNA sequence: TGCGCCAGCAGCCAAGACGTAGTGAGGGACACTGAAGCTTTCTTT.

There are many counts of this clonotype. This chain's CDR3 is CASSLGALSEQYF. The DNA for the CDR3 is TGTGCCAGCAGCTTAGGGGCACTATCCGAGCAGTACTTC. V gene TRBV7-6 combines with J gene TRBJ2-7; D unresolved. The CDR3 covers 13 residues. Trimming took off 1 base at V and 6 bases at J, with 10 bases between the two ends. Germline V lookup: CDR1 SGHVS, CDR2 FNYEAQ.

This clonotype was recorded at least ten times. The CDR3 loop reads CASSSEVGSGYTF. CDR3 sequence (DNA): TGTGCCAGCAGCTCCGAGGTCGGGAGTGGCTACACCTTC. The chain combines TRBV7-3 with TRBJ1-2; no firm D call. The CDR3 is made up of 13 amino acids. Per the germline V gene, CDR1 is SGHTA and CDR2 is FQGTGA. V dropped 4 bases and J dropped 7 bases, with 13 bases sitting between them.

In its sample, this clonotype was seen many times. The chain is built from TRBV14 and TRBJ2-7; no clear D gene. The V gene's germline CDR1 is SGHDN and CDR2 FVKESK. The V gene lost 0 bases and the J gene lost 2 bases, with 14 bases spanning the gap. This CDR3 has 16 residues. The CDR3 nucleotides read TGTGCCAGCAGCCAAGACGTCTTCCCGAAGCCCTACGAGCAGTACTTC. It specifies CASSQDVFPKPYEQYF.

This clonotype was counted a few times. This chain links TRBV11-2 with TRBJ1-2; 10 nucleotides align to TRBD1. CDR3 size: 14 residues. The germline V gene encodes CDR1 SGHAT and CDR2 FQNNGV. The V segment lost 5 bases and the J segment 7 bases; nucleotides outside the gene matches: 7. CDR3 sequence (DNA): TGTGCCAGCAGCACTATGGGGACAGGGGTTGGCTACACCTTC. It encodes CASSTMGTGVGYTF.

This clonotype was observed many times. The CDR3 reads CASSPRTGRGETQYF. The CDR3 DNA reads TGTGCCAGCAGCCCCCGGACGGGGCGGGGGGAGACCCAGTACTTC. This chain connects TRBV14 to TRBJ2-5; 7 bases align to TRBD2. This CDR3 spans 15 amino acids. Germline assignment: CDR1 SGHDN and CDR2 FVKESK. V shed 4 bases and J 5 bases; nucleotides not matched to a gene: 10. Variable domain in full (rest from reference TRBV14 and TRBJ2-5): EAGVTQFPSHSVIEKGQTVTLRCDPISGHDNLYWYRRVMGKEIKFLLHFVKESKQDESGMPNNRFLAERTGGTYSTLKVQPAELEDSGVYFCASSPRTGRGETQYFGPGTRLLVL.

This clonotype was seen more than once but under ten times. The chain couples TRBV18 to TRBJ1-1; no clear D. The CDR3 is 13 amino acids. V was cut by 5 bases and J by 3 bases, with 10 bases left in between. Germline CDR1 and CDR2: KGHSH and LQKENI. CDR3 coding DNA: TGTGCCAGCTCATCCGCTTTGGACACTGAAGCTTTCTTT. Amino acid sequence: CASSSALDTEAFF.